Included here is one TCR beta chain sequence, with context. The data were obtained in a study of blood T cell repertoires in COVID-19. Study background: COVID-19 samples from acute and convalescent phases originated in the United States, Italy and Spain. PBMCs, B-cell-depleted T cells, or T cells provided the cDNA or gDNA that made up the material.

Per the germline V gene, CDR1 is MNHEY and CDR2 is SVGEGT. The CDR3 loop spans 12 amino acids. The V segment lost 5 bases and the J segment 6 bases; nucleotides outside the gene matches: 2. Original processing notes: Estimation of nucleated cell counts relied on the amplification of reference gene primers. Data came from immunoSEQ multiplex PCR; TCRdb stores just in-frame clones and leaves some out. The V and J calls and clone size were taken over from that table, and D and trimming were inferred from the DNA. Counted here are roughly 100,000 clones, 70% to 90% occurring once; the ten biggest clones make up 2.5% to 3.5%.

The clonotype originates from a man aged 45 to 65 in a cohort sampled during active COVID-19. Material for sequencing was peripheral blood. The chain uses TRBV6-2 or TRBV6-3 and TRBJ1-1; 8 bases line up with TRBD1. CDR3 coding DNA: TGTGCCAGCAGTAAGGACAGGGCTGAAGCTTTCTTT. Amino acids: CASSKDRAEAFF.